This record covers a single T cell receptor (beta chain). The target antigen is unknown. Per germline, CDR1 MGHRA and CDR2 YSYEKL. The ends lost 4 bases at V and 5 bases at J; junction bases unmatched: 7. The CDR3 sequence is 14 residues long. This specimen comes from a study of radiotherapy plus CTLA-4 blockade in lung cancer. Study details: Around a sixth of patients responded objectively, and around 32% achieved disease control. General observations from the study: Subsequent to radiotherapy plus ipilimumab, tumor-derived TCR clones underwent expansion in blood. Per reports, early blood T cell clone dynamics, plus interferon-beta, forecast response most strongly.

The protocol was immunoSEQ multiplex PCR, while the TCRdb copy is restricted to in-frame clones and leaves out a portion. The table lists roughly 50,000 clones, roughly three quarters of them singletons. With ipilimumab providing CTLA-4 blockade, focal radiation was administered to patients who had chemo-refractory metastatic non-small-cell lung cancer. V gene TRBV4-1 combines with J gene TRBJ2-7; 8 bases map to TRBD1. The sequenced sample was peripheral blood, obtained from a patient treated with radiotherapy plus ipilimumab. The source of this sequence is a human donor with non-small cell lung cancer who had a partial response to radiotherapy plus ipilimumab. CDR3 nucleotide sequence: TGCGCCAGCAGCCCTTGGACAGGGAGCGACGAGCAGTACTTC. Protein: CASSPWTGSDEQYF.